These 28 T cell receptor beta chains were all obtained from the same sample, sequenced in a study of beta chain features in type 1 diabetes. Expressed TCRB transcripts were sequenced, since all the RNA that had been isolated was reverse transcribed. Sequenced by immunoSEQ multiplex PCR; TCRdb stores in-frame clones only, minus some. The table shows 300,000 to 450,000 clones, with roughly 9.8% occurring only once. No cognate antigen is known for these TCRs. Study conclusions and caveats: Researchers report that Type 1 diabetes patients had moderately but significantly shorter TCRB CDR3s across all four CD4+ subsets.

Sequencing used central memory CD4+ T cells from blood. The receptors originated from a young man with type 1 diabetes.

In DNA form, the CDR3 reads TGTGCCAGCAGCTCGGGACAGGGAAGGACTGAAGCTTTCTTT. It encodes CASSSGQGRTEAFF. The chain uses TRBV7-2 and TRBJ1-1; TRBD1 matches 9 bases. The CDR3 consists of 14 residues. CDR1 is SGHTA and CDR2 is FQGNSA in the germline V gene. Germline trimming cut 4 bases from V and 5 bases from J; bases unmatched to any gene: 5.

This clone was observed a few times. This chain links TRBV4-1 with TRBJ1-2, with D maybe TRBD1 (6 bases). CDR3 length: 13 amino acids. V lost 5 bases, J lost 6 bases, and 13 bases lay in between. CDR1 is MGHRA, CDR2 YSYEKL, per germline. The CDR3 sequence: CASSSREGDGYTF. As DNA, the CDR3 is TGCGCCAGCAGCTCCCGGGAGGGGGATGGCTACACCTTC.

This clone was recorded many times. The chain uses TRBV5-5 and TRBJ2-3; the match to TRBD2 covers 7 bases. V shed 4 bases and J 4 bases; nucleotides not matched to a gene: 15. This CDR3 is built from 17 residues. In germline, CDR1 is SGHKS, CDR2 YYEKEE (reference sequence). CDR3 amino acids: CASSLGRGRELADTQYF. The CDR3 DNA reads as TGTGCCAGCAGCCTAGGTAGAGGGCGGGAGTTGGCAGATACGCAGTATTTT.

This chain uses TRBV28 with TRBJ2-3, with D tentatively TRBD2 (6 bases). Trimming took 5 bases from V and 11 from J, leaving 14 bases between them. This CDR3 comprises 12 residues. Germline V lookup: CDR1 MDHEN, CDR2 SYDVKM. The CDR3 reads CASSRLGPRQYF. The CDR3 DNA reads TGTGCCAGCAGTCGACTAGGCCCCAGGCAGTATTTT. The variable domain in full, completed from reference TRBV28 and TRBJ2-3, reads DVKVTQSSRYLVKRTGEKVFLECVQDMDHENMFWYRQDPGLGLRLIYFSYDVKMKEKGDIPEGYSVSREKKERFSLILESASTNQTSMYLCASSRLGPRQYFGPGTRLTVL.

This clone was seen a few times. The chain carries TRBV7-3 and TRBJ2-3, with TRBD2 matching 10 bases. V lost 6 bases, J lost 0 bases, and 9 bases stayed unmatched. The CDR3 has 17 residues. The V gene's germline CDR1 is SGHTA and CDR2 FQGTGA. CDR3 region: CASSPGLAWISTDTQYF. CDR3 nucleotides: TGTGCCAGCAGTCCGGGACTAGCGTGGATCAGCACAGATACGCAGTATTTT. Based on the CDR3 plus reference TRBV7-3 and TRBJ2-3, the full variable domain is GAGVSQTPSNKVTEKGKYVELRCDPISGHTALYWYRQSLGQGPEFLIYFQGTGAADDSGLPNDRFFAVRPEGSVSTLKIQRTERGDSAVYLCASSPGLAWISTDTQYFGPGTRLTVL.

The chain links TRBV28 to TRBJ1-2; D possibly corresponds to TRBD1 (5 bases). The germline gives CDR1 MDHEN, CDR2 SYDVKM. The CDR3 consists of 11 residues. This CDR3 reads CAIGGDYGYTF. Written as DNA, the CDR3 is TGTGCGATTGGGGGTGACTATGGCTACACCTTC.

The chain links TRBV18 to TRBJ2-5; D uncertain. Germline loops: CDR1 KGHSH, CDR2 LQKENI. The CDR3 totals 13 residues. V was clipped by 2 bases and J by 5 bases, with 9 bases between them. The DNA for the CDR3 is TGTGCCAGCTCACCAGGGGTTCAGGAGACCCAGTACTTC. Translation: CASSPGVQETQYF.

The V and J genes are TRBV7-2 and TRBJ2-7, with 7 bases fitting TRBD1. The CDR3 has 15 residues. Germline CDR1 SGHTA, CDR2 FQGNSA. Germline trimming cut 0 bases from V and 2 bases from J; bases unmatched to any gene: 4. CDR3 region: CASSLAPQGAYEQYF. The CDR3 nucleotides read TGTGCCAGCAGCTTAGCCCCCCAGGGGGCCTACGAGCAGTACTTC.

This clone was seen a few times. The V and J genes are TRBV30 and TRBJ2-6; no firm D call. Germline CDR1 reads GTSNPN; CDR2 reads SVGIG (reference sequence). The V and J ends lost 8 bases and 4 bases respectively, with 9 bases between them. CDR3 size: 12 residues. DNA of the CDR3: TGTGCCCGAAATGACGGGGCCAACGTCCTGACTTTC. It yields the protein CARNDGANVLTF.

This clone showed up just a few times. The chain joins TRBV18 to TRBJ2-3; 9 nucleotides align to TRBD1. V dropped 4 bases and J dropped 2; count of bases not matched to a gene: 7. Germline CDR1 is KGHSH and CDR2 is LQKENI. The CDR3 runs 16 residues. CDR3: CASSLPRTGATDTQYF. In DNA form, the CDR3 reads TGTGCCAGCTCACTACCGCGGACAGGGGCCACAGATACGCAGTATTTT. The full variable domain, in which reference TRBV18 and TRBJ2-3 provide the parts outside the CDR3, is NAGVMQNPRHLVRRRGQEARLRCSPMKGHSHVYWYRQLPEEGLKFMVYLQKENIIDESGMPKERFSAEFPKEGPSILRIQQVVRGDSAAYFCASSLPRTGATDTQYFGPGTRLTVL.

The sample holds a few counts of this clone. The CDR3 here is CASRSGTAPFF. Here the CDR3 DNA reads TGTGCCAGCAGGTCCGGGACAGCCCCGTTCTTC. V usage is TRBV2 and J usage is TRBJ2-1; 7 bases are a match to TRBD1. From germline, CDR1 is SNHLY and CDR2 FYNNEI. The CDR3 covers 11 residues. The V segment lost 6 bases and the J segment 15 bases; nucleotides outside the gene matches: 8. The entire variable domain, with the rest obtained from reference TRBV2 and TRBJ2-1, is as follows: EPEVTQTPSHQVTQMGQEVILRCVPISNHLYFYWYRQILGQKVEFLVSFYNNEISEKSEIFDDQFSVERPDGSNFTLKIRSTKLEDSAMYFCASRSGTAPFFGPGTRLTVL.

This clone was recorded at least ten times. The chain employs TRBV7-2 and TRBJ2-4; D not resolved. CDR1 is SGHTA and CDR2 is FQGNSA in the germline V gene. The CDR3 extends over 16 amino acids. V was trimmed by 2 bases and J by 1 base, leaving 12 bases between them. The CDR3 DNA reads TGTGCCAGCAGCTTAAATGTGGCAGAGGCCAAAAACATTCAGTACTTC. Translating gives CASSLNVAEAKNIQYF. Combining the CDR3 with reference TRBV7-2 and TRBJ2-4 gives the whole variable domain GAGVSQSPSNKVTEKGKDVELRCDPISGHTALYWYRQSLGQGLEFLIYFQGNSAPDKSGLPSDRFSAERTGGSVSTLTIQRTQQEDSAVYLCASSLNVAEAKNIQYFGAGTRLSVL.

This clone came up a few times. This rearrangement joins TRBV19 to TRBJ2-5; D gene uncertain. With 6 bases removed from V and 5 bases from J, the gap between germline ends came to 28 bases. CDR1 LNHDA and CDR2 SQIVND come from the germline V gene (reference sequence). The CDR3 is 18 amino acids. CDR3 loop: CASSVQSSDPIFGETQYF. DNA for the CDR3: TGTGCCAGTAGCGTCCAAAGTTCGGACCCTATATTTGGGGAGACCCAGTACTTC.

This clone was picked up many times. The rearrangement links TRBV10-3 to TRBJ2-4, with 9 positions matching TRBD2. V dropped 0 bases and J dropped 6; count of bases not matched to a gene: 3. CDR1 is ENHRY, CDR2 SYGVKD, per germline. This CDR3 comprises 15 residues. The CDR3 protein is CAISESTSGVNIQYF. The CDR3 DNA reads TGTGCCATCAGTGAGTCGACTAGCGGAGTAAACATTCAGTACTTC.

There are many counts of this clone. The chain couples TRBV7-2 to TRBJ2-1; D ambiguous. CDR3 length: 16 amino acids. Germline V gives CDR1 SGHTA, CDR2 FQGNSA. V shed 7 bases and J shed 5 bases, with 21 bases lying between them. The CDR3, as DNA: TGTGCCAGCAAGGTCTTCGGCAGCGCCTTCAACAATGAGCAGTTCTTC. It is translated as CASKVFGSAFNNEQFF.

In this sample, this clone turned up many times. The chain has TRBV5-6 and TRBJ2-6, with D possibly TRBD2 on 5 matching bases. There are 16 residues in the CDR3. The germline V gene encodes CDR1 SGHDT and CDR2 YYEEEE. V was cut by 4 bases and J by 0 bases, with 11 bases left in between. CDR3 in amino acids: CASSVRGFSGANVLTF. CDR3 DNA: TGTGCCAGCAGCGTTCGGGGTTTCTCTGGGGCCAACGTCCTGACTTTC.

This clone was seen more than once but under ten times. This rearrangement joins TRBV5-4 to TRBJ1-5; TRBD1 agrees at 8 bases. Germline lookup yields CDR1 SGHNT and CDR2 YYREEE (reference sequence). The V gene end was trimmed by 2 bases and the J gene end by 1 base; junction bases not matched to a gene: 2. The CDR3 is made up of 15 amino acids. The CDR3 bases are TGTGCCAGCAGCTTTAGGACAGGGAGCAATCAGCCCCAGCATTTT. It encodes CASSFRTGSNQPQHF.

The V call is TRBV7-3, the J call TRBJ2-7, with a tentative D call TRBD1 (5 bases). Trimming pared 1 base from V and 1 base from J, leaving 17 bases between. From germline, CDR1 is SGHTA and CDR2 FQGTGA. This CDR3 contains 17 residues. CDR3 loop: CASSLRPPSDSSYEQYF. CDR3 bases: TGTGCCAGCAGCTTAAGGCCCCCGAGCGACAGTTCCTACGAGCAGTACTTC.

This clone was seen a handful of times. This chain uses TRBV7-6 with TRBJ2-7, with 9 bases lining up with TRBD1. Germline CDR1 reads SGHVS; CDR2 reads FNYEAQ. The CDR3 sequence is 13 residues long. The V and J ends lost 5 bases and 5 bases, in that order; junction bases with no gene match: 4. CDR3 sequence (DNA): TGTGCCAGCAGCCCCCGGACAGGGGACGAGCAGTACTTC. It translates to CASSPRTGDEQYF.

This clone occurred a few times. Other DNA sequences within the sample encode an identical CDR3. The chain uses TRBV18 and TRBJ2-1, with 9 bases identical to TRBD2. CDR1 and CDR2 (germline): KGHSH, LQKENI. This CDR3 contains 16 residues. The V and J ends lost 0 bases and 0 bases, in that order; junction bases with no gene match: 0. In DNA form, the CDR3 reads TGTGCCAGCTCACCACCTAGCGGGAGCTCCTACAATGAGCAGTTCTTC. It codes for CASSPPSGSSYNEQFF.

This clone was counted a few times. It may be a read error: a sequence one base away is much more abundant. The same CDR3 also results from other DNA sequences found in this sample. The J gene is TRBJ2-5, the V gene TRBV5-4, with D uncertain. The CDR3 length is 14 residues. CDR1 and CDR2 from the germline V gene are SGHNT and YYREEE (reference sequence). Trimming shortened V by 4 bases and J by 5 bases, and 15 bases separated the two germline ends. The CDR3 region has the DNA TGTGCCAGCAGCCAAGATGTCCTAGGGGAGACCCAGTACTTC. This gives the protein CASSQDVLGETQYF.

This rearrangement joins TRBV6-6 to TRBJ1-5, with a possible D match to TRBD1 (6 bases). The germline V gene encodes CDR1 MNHNY and CDR2 SVGAGI (reference sequence). V lost 7 bases to trimming and J lost 7 bases, with 14 bases between them. This CDR3 comprises 13 residues. CDR3 bases: TGTGCCAGCACCATAACAGGGATCCAGCCCCAGCATTTT. This gives the protein CASTITGIQPQHF.

This clone was picked up a small number of times. This chain joins TRBV18 and TRBJ2-5; TRBD2 is a possible D gene (5 bases). Germline V gene data show CDR1 as KGHSH and CDR2 as LQKENI. The CDR3 covers 15 residues. Trimming took off 3 bases at V and 5 bases at J, with 16 bases between the two ends. Here the CDR3 reads CASSPPGSSGETQYF. The CDR3 DNA reads TGTGCCAGCTCACCGCCGGGGTCGAGTGGGGAGACCCAGTACTTC.

This clone was seen a few times. The J gene is TRBJ2-1, the V gene TRBV6-5, with TRBD1 matching 7 bases. CDR1 is MNHEY and CDR2 is SVGAGI in the germline V gene. The CDR3 length is 15 residues. Unmatched junction bases numbered 5, after V lost 6 bases and J lost 0 bases. The CDR3 spells CASRGTDYSYNEQFF. The CDR3 DNA reads TGTGCCAGCAGGGGGACAGACTACTCCTACAATGAGCAGTTCTTC.

This clone was recorded a few times. The V and J genes are TRBV5-4 and TRBJ2-1; 12 positions agree with TRBD1. Germline CDR1 SGHNT, CDR2 YYREEE (reference sequence). The CDR3 runs 18 residues. With V trimmed by 5 bases and J by 2 bases, 11 bases remained unmatched. CDR3: CASSSGTGGSLTYNEQFF. The CDR3 region has the DNA TGTGCCAGCAGTTCCGGGACAGGGGGCTCTCTCACCTACAATGAGCAGTTCTTC.

This clone was detected a few times. This chain uses TRBV18 with TRBJ1-4; D call uncertain. This CDR3 is 16 amino acids long. Between the trimmed V and J ends, which lost 2 bases and 0 bases, there was a span of 10 bases. The germline CDR1 and CDR2 sequences are KGHSH and LQKENI. CDR3: CASSPMVEATNEKLFF. For the CDR3, the DNA is TGTGCCAGCTCACCAATGGTGGAGGCAACTAATGAAAAACTGTTTTTT. Full variable domain (remainder filled in from reference TRBV18 and TRBJ1-4): NAGVMQNPRHLVRRRGQEARLRCSPMKGHSHVYWYRQLPEEGLKFMVYLQKENIIDESGMPKERFSAEFPKEGPSILRIQQVVRGDSAAYFCASSPMVEATNEKLFFGSGTQLSVL.

The gene calls are TRBV5-1 and TRBJ1-5, with D hard to call. There are 15 residues in the CDR3. Germline V gene data show CDR1 as SGHRS and CDR2 as YFSETQ. V lost 0 bases to trimming and J lost 1 base, with 8 bases between them. The CDR3 sequence: CASSLGAVSNQPQHF. The CDR3 bases are TGCGCCAGCAGCTTGGGGGCGGTGAGCAATCAGCCCCAGCATTTT.

This clone was found a few times. The genes are TRBV19 and TRBJ2-1; the D gene is possibly TRBD1 (6 bases). Per the germline V gene, CDR1 is LNHDA and CDR2 is SQIVND (reference sequence). This CDR3 has 12 amino acids. Trimming removed 10 bases at V and 4 bases at J, with 11 bases between. CDR3 bases: TGTGCCACCGGGACACCTTACAATGAGCAGTTCTTC. This codes for CATGTPYNEQFF.